Below, 24 T cell receptor beta chains from the same sample are listed, as sequenced in a study of cytomegalovirus exposure and HLA in healthy donors. 60 Vbeta and 13 Jbeta primers were used in PCR. Libraries were prepared by immunoSEQ multiplex PCR; TCRdb keeps only in-frame clonotypes and omits some of them. The sample contains 110,000 or so clones, about four fifths of which appear only once. The sample comprised PBMCs. These TCRs come from a woman aged 18-35 years in good health and CMV-seronegative.

The genes are TRBV6-5 and TRBJ1-2; D is possibly TRBD1 (5 bases). The CDR3 contains 12 residues. The V end lost 9 bases, the J end lost 4 bases, and 12 bases lay between the germline ends. Germline V gene lookup returns CDR1 MNHEY and CDR2 SVGAGI. In DNA form, the CDR3 reads TGTGCCAGTCGCGGGGGACCCTATGGCTACACCTTC. Its protein is CASRGGPYGYTF.

This clone has only a few counts. This sequence joins TRBV27 and TRBJ1-5, with 8 bases fitting TRBD1. Germline CDR1 is MNHEY and CDR2 is SMNVEV (reference sequence). The CDR3 is 14 amino acids. With V trimmed by 5 bases and J by 5 bases, 5 bases remained unmatched. The CDR3 loop is CASSQDREDQPQHF. For the CDR3, the DNA is TGTGCCAGCAGTCAGGACAGGGAGGATCAGCCCCAGCATTTT.

V is TRBV6-1 and J is TRBJ1-2; TRBD1 is a possible D gene (6 bases). Germline V gives CDR1 MNHNS, CDR2 SASEGT. This CDR3 comprises 15 residues. The V gene lost 6 bases and the J gene lost 1 base, with 15 bases spanning the gap. This CDR3 is CASRGTPRLNYGYTF. The CDR3 nucleotides are TGTGCCAGCAGGGGGACACCTCGACTTAACTATGGCTACACCTTC.

V and J are TRBV7-2 and TRBJ1-1; 8 positions match TRBD1. J was trimmed by 5 bases and V by 5 bases; bases with no gene match: 4. The CDR3 totals 13 residues. Germline CDR1 SGHTA, CDR2 FQGNSA. The CDR3 coding sequence is TGTGCCAGCAGCATAACAGGGGGAACTGAAGCTTTCTTT. This gives the protein CASSITGGTEAFF.

This clone has just a few counts. V usage is TRBV7-9 and J usage is TRBJ2-1; tentative D call: TRBD2 (5 bases). The V gene lost 6 bases and the J gene lost 0 bases, with 12 bases spanning the gap. CDR3 length: 15 residues. From germline, CDR1 is SEHNR and CDR2 FQNEAQ (reference sequence). Here the CDR3 DNA reads TGTGCCAGCAGACCGATAGGGAGCTCCTACAATGAGCAGTTCTTC. Residues: CASRPIGSSYNEQFF. The full variable domain, with the rest looked up from reference TRBV7-9 and TRBJ2-1, is DTGVSQNPRHKITKRGQNVTFRCDPISEHNRLYWYRQTLGQGPEFLTYFQNEAQLEKSRLLSDRFSAERPKGSFSTLEIQRTEQGDSAMYLCASRPIGSSYNEQFFGPGTRLTVL.

This sequence joins TRBV25-1 and TRBJ1-1; 10 bases agree with TRBD1. CDR3 length: 13 residues. The germline V gene encodes CDR1 MGHDK and CDR2 SYGVNS. J gave up 8 bases and V 6 bases, and 6 bases lay outside the gene matches. The CDR3 is CASRGLTGGEAFF. In nucleotides, the CDR3 is TGTGCCAGCAGAGGTTTGACAGGGGGCGAAGCTTTCTTT.

This clone was found once. This chain links TRBV19 with TRBJ1-1, with D possibly TRBD1 on 6 matching bases. Germline V lookup: CDR1 LNHDA, CDR2 SQIVND (reference sequence). The V end was cut by 3 bases, the J end by 5 bases, with 10 bases between. The CDR3 covers 13 residues. CDR3 in amino acids: CASSIDRTTEAFF. CDR3 in DNA: TGTGCCAGTAGTATTGACAGGACAACTGAAGCTTTCTTT. The full variable domain, with the rest looked up from reference TRBV19 and TRBJ1-1, is DGGITQSPKYLFRKEGQNVTLSCEQNLNHDAMYWYRQDPGQGLRLIYYSQIVNDFQKGDIAEGYSVSREKKESFPLTVTSAQKNPTAFYLCASSIDRTTEAFFGQGTRLTVV.

The V gene is TRBV28, the J gene TRBJ2-1; 8 positions match TRBD1. The CDR3 extends over 16 amino acids. Losses at the gene ends were 5 bases for V and 10 bases for J; bases not matched to a gene: 16. Germline loops: CDR1 MDHEN, CDR2 SYDVKM. CDR3 sequence reads: CASSPHRDRYSWEQFF. CDR3 bases: TGTGCCAGCAGTCCCCACCGGGACAGGTACTCATGGGAGCAGTTCTTC. Full variable domain (missing parts from reference TRBV28 and TRBJ2-1): DVKVTQSSRYLVKRTGEKVFLECVQDMDHENMFWYRQDPGLGLRLIYFSYDVKMKEKGDIPEGYSVSREKKERFSLILESASTNQTSMYLCASSPHRDRYSWEQFFGPGTRLTVL.

A word on this clone: One end of the junction does not line up with germline, which may come from a read error. Other DNA variants within this sample encode the same CDR3. The chain recombines TRBV5-3 with TRBJ1-1; TRBD1 agrees at 10 bases. TRBV5-3 is sorted into the ORF group, with uncertain function. The CDR3 covers 20 residues. The CDR3 nucleotides read TGTGCCAGAAGCCCTAAAGCCTTCCGGGACAGGGGTACCAGGGACACCGAAGCTTTCTTT. This sequence encodes CARSPKAFRDRGTRDTEAFF.

The rearrangement uses TRBV5-6 and TRBJ2-3; tentative D call: TRBD1 (6 bases). Looked up from germline, CDR1 is SGHDT and CDR2 is YYEEEE. Trimming took off 4 bases at V and 3 bases at J, with 15 bases between the two ends. This CDR3 has 15 residues. For the CDR3, the DNA is TGTGCCAGCAGCCCATCGACAGGTTGGACAGATACGCAGTATTTT. Protein: CASSPSTGWTDTQYF. Complete variable domain (other parts from reference TRBV5-6 and TRBJ2-3): DAGVTQSPTHLIKTRGQQVTLRCSPKSGHDTVSWYQQALGQGPQFIFQYYEEEERQRGNFPDRFSGHQFPNYSSELNVNALLLGDSALYLCASSPSTGWTDTQYFGPGTRLTVL.

The rearrangement joins TRBV19 to TRBJ1-5, with a tentative D call TRBD1 (6 bases). V lost 7 bases, J lost 2 bases, and 21 bases lay in between. The V gene's germline CDR1 is LNHDA and CDR2 SQIVND (reference sequence). CDR3 length: 17 residues. The CDR3 nucleotides read TGTGCCAGTACCCAGGGCCCGGGACAAGGCGGCAATCAGCCCCAGCATTTT. This codes for CASTQGPGQGGNQPQHF. Looking up the rest from reference TRBV19 and TRBJ1-5 gives the full variable domain: DGGITQSPKYLFRKEGQNVTLSCEQNLNHDAMYWYRQDPGQGLRLIYYSQIVNDFQKGDIAEGYSVSREKKESFPLTVTSAQKNPTAFYLCASTQGPGQGGNQPQHFGDGTRLSIL.

The V and J genes are TRBV2 and TRBJ1-6; possible D gene TRBD1, 5 bases. Germline CDR1 is SNHLY and CDR2 is FYNNEI. V dropped 4 bases and J dropped 11 bases, with 15 bases sitting between them. The CDR3 sequence is 14 residues long. CDR3 in amino acids: CASSVETSGTPLHF. As DNA, the CDR3 is TGTGCCAGCAGTGTCGAGACATCAGGGACACCCCTCCACTTT.

J is TRBJ2-5 and V is TRBV28; D is unresolved. Trimming pared 6 bases from V and 5 bases from J, leaving 13 bases between. Per germline, CDR1 MDHEN and CDR2 SYDVKM. CDR3 length equals 13 residues. The CDR3: CASSLMGRETQYF. CDR3 nucleotide sequence: TGTGCCAGCAGCCTCATGGGCCGGGAGACCCAGTACTTC. The full variable domain, in which reference TRBV28 and TRBJ2-5 provide the parts outside the CDR3, is DVKVTQSSRYLVKRTGEKVFLECVQDMDHENMFWYRQDPGLGLRLIYFSYDVKMKEKGDIPEGYSVSREKKERFSLILESASTNQTSMYLCASSLMGRETQYFGPGTRLLVL.

This clone is medium-sized (0.01 to 0.1%) by share. The V gene is TRBV19, the J gene TRBJ2-2; TRBD1 aligns across 8 bases. V lost 10 bases, J lost 3 bases, and 10 bases stayed unmatched. CDR3 length equals 15 residues. Germline V lookup: CDR1 LNHDA, CDR2 SQIVND (reference sequence). CDR3 protein: CATQTGTGDTGELFF. Here the CDR3 DNA reads TGTGCCACCCAAACCGGGACAGGAGACACCGGGGAGCTGTTTTTT.

The chain combines TRBV7-9 with TRBJ2-7; D perhaps matches TRBD1 (6 bases). From germline, CDR1 is SEHNR and CDR2 FQNEAQ (reference sequence). Trimming shortened V by 5 bases and J by 5 bases, and 10 bases separated the two germline ends. The CDR3 length is 12 residues. The CDR3 protein is CASSPTGNEQYV. In DNA form, the CDR3 reads TGTGCCAGCAGCCCAACAGGGAACGAGCAGTACGTC.

V is TRBV5-4 and J is TRBJ2-7; TRBD1 agrees at 8 bases. There are 15 residues in the CDR3. The junction had 9 bases not matched to a gene; V was cut back by 4 bases and J by 3 bases. Per the germline V gene, CDR1 is SGHNT and CDR2 is YYREEE (reference sequence). The CDR3 bases are TGTGCCAGCAGCCCTGGGACAGGTGGTCACTACGAGCAGTACTTC. Residues: CASSPGTGGHYEQYF.

This clone was detected once. This chain joins TRBV19 and TRBJ1-3; 7 positions match TRBD1. The germline gives CDR1 LNHDA, CDR2 SQIVND (reference sequence). With 9 bases clipped from V and 0 bases from J, the junction kept 8 bases outside the gene matches. The CDR3 spans 15 residues. In DNA form, the CDR3 reads TGTGCCAGCAAGGGACAGCCTTACTCTGGAAACACCATATATTTT. Protein product: CASKGQPYSGNTIYF.

J is TRBJ2-3 and V is TRBV4-1; tentative D call: TRBD1 (6 bases). This CDR3 has 15 amino acids. Per the germline V gene, CDR1 is MGHRA and CDR2 is YSYEKL. Between the trimmed V and J ends, which lost 2 bases and 8 bases, there was a span of 17 bases. The CDR3: CASSQRQGLLATQYF. CDR3 coding DNA: TGCGCCAGCAGCCAAAGGCAGGGGCTGCTCGCTACGCAGTATTTT.

The chain joins TRBV18 to TRBJ1-1; D is unresolved. The CDR3 extends over 14 amino acids. Trimming shortened V by 3 bases and J by 5 bases, and 13 bases separated the two germline ends. From germline, CDR1 is KGHSH and CDR2 LQKENI. CDR3 bases: TGTGCCAGCTCACCTTCTCGTACCGGGACTGAAGCTTTCTTT. Translating it yields CASSPSRTGTEAFF.

V usage is TRBV2 and J usage is TRBJ1-1; D is unclear. The CDR3 contains 11 residues. The ends were cut back, 5 bases at V and 3 bases at J, with 4 bases in the middle. Germline values: CDR1 SNHLY, CDR2 FYNNEI. The chain's CDR3 is CASSTDTEAFF. In DNA form, the CDR3 reads TGTGCCAGCAGTACGGACACTGAAGCTTTCTTT.

The gene calls are TRBV1 and TRBJ2-7; TRBD2, the table's D call, was not compared with the DNA. TRBV1 is a known pseudogene. This CDR3 is built from 17 residues. CDR3 DNA sequence: TGCACCAGCAGCCAAGATCTACGGGGGAGGCCCTCCTACGAGCAGTACTTC. It codes for CTSSQDLRGRPSYEQYF.

This sequence joins TRBV5-1 and TRBJ2-2, with a tentative D call TRBD1 (5 bases). Germline CDR1 and CDR2: SGHRS and YFSETQ. The V and J ends lost 0 bases and 6 bases respectively, with 6 bases between them. There are 13 residues in the CDR3. The CDR3 DNA follows: TGCGCCAGCAGCTTGGTAGGGGCCGGGGAGCTGTTTTTT. Translating gives CASSLVGAGELFF.

This clone appeared a single time. V and J are TRBV19 and TRBJ1-2; D unresolved. Germline values: CDR1 LNHDA, CDR2 SQIVND (reference sequence). Between the trimmed V and J ends, which lost 5 bases and 8 bases, there was a span of 15 bases. The CDR3 extends over 13 amino acids. The CDR3 is CASSAGNTGGYTF. Written as DNA, the CDR3 is TGTGCCAGTAGTGCCGGGAATACTGGGGGCTACACCTTC.

This clone has only a few counts. This chain joins TRBV5-4 and TRBJ1-6; no firm D call. Deletions cut 4 bases from V and 5 bases from J, with 10 bases between. This CDR3 has 14 residues. Germline assignment: CDR1 SGHNT and CDR2 YYREEE (reference sequence). The CDR3 coding sequence is TGTGCCAGCAGCCCGGGGTTGGATAATTCACCCCTCCACTTT. It encodes CASSPGLDNSPLHF. Filled out from reference TRBV5-4 and TRBJ1-6, the complete variable domain reads ETGVTQSPTHLIKTRGQQVTLRCSSQSGHNTVSWYQQALGQGPQFIFQYYREEENGRGNFPPRFSGLQFPNYSSELNVNALELDDSALYLCASSPGLDNSPLHFGNGTRLTVT.